This entry lists 5 T cell receptor beta chains sequenced from one sample in a study of cytomegalovirus exposure and HLA in healthy donors. Vbeta (60) and Jbeta (13) primers were used in the PCR. The method was immunoSEQ multiplex PCR; TCRdb's version includes in-frame clones alone and lacks a portion of them. This table has some 80,000 clones, about 78% appearing once. Sequenced input: PBMCs. These receptor sequences come from a man aged 45 to 65 in good health and CMV-seronegative.

This chain links TRBV5-1 with TRBJ2-6; D is ambiguous. V was cut by 0 bases and J by 1 base, with 8 bases left in between. This CDR3 has 16 amino acids. Germline lookup yields CDR1 SGHRS and CDR2 YFSETQ. In DNA form, the CDR3 reads TGCGCCAGCAGCTTGGCGGTCCTATCTGGGGCCAACGTCCTGACTTTC. Amino acid sequence: CASSLAVLSGANVLTF.

This chain uses TRBV5-6 with TRBJ2-7, with TRBD1 matching 8 bases. V was pared by 2 bases and J by 3 bases, with 10 bases of the junction left unmatched. CDR1 and CDR2 (germline): SGHDT, YYEEEE. CDR3 length equals 16 residues. The CDR3 is CASSFSSTGGHYEQYF. As DNA, the CDR3 is TGTGCCAGCAGCTTTAGTTCCACAGGGGGGCACTACGAGCAGTACTTC.

This clone turned up a few times. A far larger clone is just one base off, so this is likely a read error. This chain uses TRBV6-5 with TRBJ1-3; D ambiguous. Germline values: CDR1 MNHEY, CDR2 SVGAGI. Trimming removed 6 bases at V and 3 bases at J, with 15 bases between. The CDR3 covers 15 residues. CDR3 protein: CASREGTPYGNTIYF. The CDR3 nucleotides are TGTGCCAGCAGGGAGGGCACCCCATATGGAAACACCATATATTTT.

V is TRBV30 and J is TRBJ2-7, with 7 bases identical to TRBD2. The CDR3 has 13 amino acids. Per the germline V gene, CDR1 is GTSNPN and CDR2 is SVGIG (reference sequence). V gave up 3 bases and J gave up 7 bases; unmatched junction bases: 9. The CDR3 spells CAWSGGIPGEQYF. The CDR3 DNA reads TGTGCCTGGAGCGGGGGGATTCCGGGGGAGCAGTACTTC.

The CDR3 loop is CASSQDSSSSYEQYF. CDR3 DNA sequence: TGCGCCAGCAGCCAAGATTCCTCTTCCTCCTACGAGCAGTACTTC. V gene TRBV4-3 combines with J gene TRBJ2-5; no reliable D call. The end of the DNA fits TRBJ2-7 better, so the J call may be wrong. CDR1 LGHNA and CDR2 YSLEER come from the germline V gene. The CDR3 is 15 amino acids.